The sequence of this TCR beta chain was determined in a study of OX40 agonist ivuxolimab in advanced cancers. Study details: A mean age of approximately 58 years, range about 20 to 79, was recorded, and roughly 80% were male.

Clones were sequenced by immunoSEQ multiplex PCR, and TCRdb holds only the in-frame ones, with some missing. The profile shows 97,000 or so clones, nearly 90% of them singletons. The CDR3 covers 14 residues. V was shortened by 5 bases and J by 3 bases, with 14 bases between the two germline ends. Germline V gene lookup returns CDR1 ENHRY and CDR2 SYGVKD. The rearrangement links TRBV10-3 to TRBJ2-7; perhaps TRBD1 as D (7 bases). The source is an adult with an advanced solid tumor such as melanoma, head and neck, liver or kidney cancer. The starting material was CD4+ or CD8+ T cells sorted from blood, obtained in a trial of the OX40 agonist ivuxolimab. CDR3 nucleotides: TGTGCCATCAGTCGCGACAGGGACTTCTACGAGCAGTACTTC. It yields the protein CAISRDRDFYEQYF.